A single sample gave rise to the 17 T cell receptor beta chains below, sequenced in a study of blood T cell repertoires in COVID-19. TCRdb's table, derived via immunoSEQ multiplex PCR, lists solely in-frame clones and lacks some. The sample includes fewer than 200,000 clones, over 60% seen only once; the top ten take roughly 28%. The source material was peripheral blood. All receptors derive from a woman aged 65 to 85 with acute or convalescent COVID-19.

V and J are TRBV9 and TRBJ2-1; TRBD1 might be the D (6 bases). Germline CDR1 reads SGDLS; CDR2 reads YYNGEE. Trimming cost V 4 bases and J 6 bases, with 26 bases left between them. This CDR3 comprises 18 residues. The CDR3 sequence: CASSLVGLGQGPGNEQFF. CDR3 coding DNA: TGTGCCAGCAGCCTTGTGGGATTGGGGCAGGGGCCAGGCAATGAGCAGTTCTTC.

The sample holds many counts of this clone. This chain uses TRBV5-4 with TRBJ2-2; 10 bases line up with TRBD2. The V gene's germline CDR1 is SGHNT and CDR2 YYREEE (reference sequence). Trimming took 0 bases from V and 8 from J; bases not matched to a gene: 13. The length of the CDR3 is 18 residues. This CDR3 is CASSLERLAGASKGELFF. The DNA of the CDR3 is TGTGCCAGCAGCTTGGAGAGACTAGCGGGTGCTTCGAAGGGGGAGCTGTTTTTT.

V and J are TRBV7-9 and TRBJ1-1; 8 positions match TRBD1. V was pared by 5 bases and J by 4 bases, with 15 bases of the junction left unmatched. CDR3 length: 17 residues. Germline V lookup: CDR1 SEHNR, CDR2 FQNEAQ (reference sequence). The DNA for the CDR3 is TGTGCCAGCAGCCCGGGACAGGACGGGGTTTTAGGCACTGAAGCTTTCTTT. This codes for CASSPGQDGVLGTEAFF.

The chain carries TRBV12-3 or TRBV12-4 and TRBJ1-1; possible D gene TRBD1, 5 bases. Trimming removed 4 bases at V and 7 bases at J, with 10 bases between. The CDR3 contains 12 residues. The CDR3 region has the DNA TGTGCCAGCAGTTGGATTCAGGGTGAAGCTTTCTTT. The encoded protein is CASSWIQGEAFF.

The genes are TRBV7-2 and TRBJ2-7, with 8 nucleotides matching TRBD1. J was trimmed by 7 bases and V by 2 bases; bases with no gene match: 7. The CDR3 is made up of 14 amino acids. CDR1 and CDR2 (germline): SGHTA, FQGNSA. The CDR3 loop reads CASSLQGAPMEQYF. CDR3 nucleotide sequence: TGTGCCAGCAGCTTACAGGGGGCTCCCATGGAGCAGTACTTC.

The rearrangement links TRBV15 to TRBJ1-1; 7 positions match TRBD1. Germline CDR1 LNHNV, CDR2 YYDKDF (reference sequence). V lost 5 bases, J lost 7 bases, and 7 bases stayed unmatched. The CDR3 consists of 13 residues. The chain's CDR3 is CATSLEGDSEAFF. In DNA form, the CDR3 reads TGTGCCACCAGCCTCGAAGGGGACAGTGAAGCTTTCTTT.

This chain uses TRBV5-1 with TRBJ1-2; D gene unclear. The CDR3 consists of 14 residues. The germline V gene encodes CDR1 SGHRS and CDR2 YFSETQ. V lost 0 bases to trimming and J lost 4 bases, with 10 bases between them. The CDR3 protein is CASSLGEALYGYTF. The CDR3 nucleotides read TGCGCCAGCAGCTTGGGGGAGGCACTCTATGGCTACACCTTC.

This clone was detected a few times. V gene TRBV10-3 combines with J gene TRBJ2-2; 10 positions agree with TRBD2. V lost 2 bases and J lost 3; bases outside the gene matches: 12. The CDR3 has 19 amino acids. The V gene's germline CDR1 is ENHRY and CDR2 SYGVKD. The CDR3 is CAISEGSLAGERYTGELFF. The CDR3 DNA sequence: TGTGCCATCAGTGAGGGCTCTCTAGCGGGAGAAAGGTACACCGGGGAGCTGTTTTTT.

The gene calls are TRBV11-3 and TRBJ2-7; a weak D match, TRBD2 (6 bases). Germline V gene lookup returns CDR1 SGHNT and CDR2 YENEEA. The CDR3 length is 13 residues. V shed 5 bases and J shed 2 bases, with 10 bases lying between them. The CDR3 here is CASSKAGAYEQYF. For the CDR3, the DNA is TGTGCCAGCAGCAAAGCGGGTGCCTACGAGCAGTACTTC.

The V gene is TRBV24-1, the J gene TRBJ2-1; D might be TRBD1 (5 bases). The germline V gene encodes CDR1 KGHDR and CDR2 SFDVKD. V lost 1 base, J lost 7 bases, and 16 bases lay in between. The CDR3 extends over 16 amino acids. CDR3 loop: CATSDLRAGLENEQFF. In nucleotides, the CDR3 is TGTGCCACCAGTGATTTAAGGGCAGGGCTTGAGAATGAGCAGTTCTTC.

V and J are TRBV2 and TRBJ2-2; 10 bases are a match to TRBD2. V lost 6 bases, J lost 4 bases, and 5 bases stayed unmatched. Germline V gene data show CDR1 as SNHLY and CDR2 as FYNNEI. This CDR3 is built from 15 residues. The CDR3 loop is CASRIAGGITGELFF. The CDR3 coding sequence is TGTGCCAGCAGGATAGCGGGAGGTATCACCGGGGAGCTGTTTTTT.

The V call is TRBV4-2, the J call TRBJ1-3, with a weak D call TRBD1 (6 bases). V lost 0 bases and J lost 4, with 16 bases in between. Looked up from germline, CDR1 is LGHNA and CDR2 is YNFKEQ. This CDR3 is built from 17 residues. CDR3 nucleotides: TGTGCCAGCAGCCAAGAAAGCAGGGGAAGCTCGGGAAACACCATATATTTT. Protein sequence: CASSQESRGSSGNTIYF.

This clone was detected a few times. The chain links TRBV5-1 to TRBJ2-5; 8 positions match TRBD1. V lost 4 bases and J lost 7; bases outside the gene matches: 15. Germline V gene sequence: CDR1 SGHRS, CDR2 YFSETQ. CDR3 length: 16 amino acids. The CDR3 loop is CASSPDRDGGVGTQYF. CDR3 coding DNA: TGCGCCAGCAGCCCGGACAGGGACGGGGGCGTGGGGACCCAGTACTTC. The full variable domain, with the rest looked up from reference TRBV5-1 and TRBJ2-5, is KAGVTQTPRYLIKTRGQQVTLSCSPISGHRSVSWYQQTPGQGLQFLFEYFSETQRNKGNFPGRFSGRQFSNSRSEMNVSTLELGDSALYLCASSPDRDGGVGTQYFGPGTRLLVL.

As DNA, the CDR3 is TGTGCCACCCGAGGGGGCCCCGTTTATGGCTACACCTTC. Translation: CATRGGPVYGYTF. This sequence joins TRBV5-4 and TRBJ1-2; TRBD1 aligns across 7 bases. With 9 bases clipped from V and 5 bases from J, the junction kept 10 bases outside the gene matches. Looked up from germline, CDR1 is SGHNT and CDR2 is YYREEE (reference sequence). The CDR3 runs 13 residues.

This clone was detected once. This sequence joins TRBV7-9 and TRBJ1-5; D is perhaps TRBD1 (5 bases). Germline CDR1 and CDR2: SEHNR and FQNEAQ (reference sequence). The CDR3 has 14 amino acids. Trimming took 1 base from V and 3 from J, leaving 7 bases between them. The CDR3 protein is CASSLGGDNQPQHF. The DNA of the CDR3 is TGTGCCAGCAGCTTAGGGGGGGACAATCAGCCCCAGCATTTT.

V and J are TRBV30 and TRBJ2-1; D gene ambiguous. This CDR3 is 13 amino acids long. Germline-derived CDR1 and CDR2 are GTSNPN and SVGIG (reference sequence). V dropped 2 bases and J dropped 15 bases, with 20 bases sitting between them. CDR3 loop: CAWSLGTGGRPFF. CDR3 bases: TGTGCCTGGAGTCTCGGAACTGGCGGCCGCCCGTTCTTC.

This chain joins TRBV30 and TRBJ2-5, with 7 bases aligning to TRBD1. The germline V gene has CDR1 GTSNPN and CDR2 SVGIG (reference sequence). V lost 7 bases to trimming and J lost 4 bases; unmatched junction nucleotides: 12. The CDR3 is 14 amino acids. CDR3 coding DNA: TGTGCCTATCACAAGGGGGCTCAGGGAGAGACCCAGTACTTC. Its translation: CAYHKGAQGETQYF.